Below, 12 T cell receptor beta chains from the same sample are listed, as sequenced in a study of T cells in Graves' hyperthyroidism and ophthalmopathy. Authors of the study amplified TCR beta CDR3 regions from RNA transcripts. The HTBI primer set served for first-round RT-PCR of the TCR CDR3. Each CDR3 protein gets one entry after TCRdb re-called the multiplex PCR reads with MiXCR. In the table there are around 520,000 distinct CDR3 sequences, 12% to 15% of which are singletons. Sample: blood. The receptors here all came from a woman aged 40 to 50 with Graves' hyperthyroidism.

Many counts were recorded for this clonotype. Here the CDR3 DNA reads TGTGCCAGCAGCGTGACAGGGGCCTACGAGCAGTACTTC. As protein: CASSVTGAYEQYF. The chain joins TRBV2 to TRBJ2-7, with TRBD1 matching 8 bases. The trim removed 6 bases at V and 2 bases at J, leaving 3 bases unmatched. CDR3 length equals 13 residues. Per germline, CDR1 SNHLY and CDR2 FYNNEI.

This clonotype occurred a few times. A much more abundant neighbour one base away suggests this may be a read error. This sequence joins TRBV12-3 or TRBV12-4 and TRBJ2-1, with D unclear. CDR3 size: 13 residues. Here the CDR3 reads CASRLDQYNEQFF. The CDR3 DNA is TGTGCCAGCAGGTTAGATCAATACAATGAGCAGTTCTTC.

This clonotype occurred many times. This rearrangement joins TRBV3-1 to TRBJ2-1; 7 bases are a match to TRBD1. Germline values: CDR1 LGHDT, CDR2 YNNKEL (reference sequence). The length of the CDR3 is 17 residues. J lost 0 bases, V lost 4 bases, and 9 bases had no gene match. Written as DNA, the CDR3 is TGTGCCAGCAGCCCAACCAGGGGGACAGTCTCCTACAATGAGCAGTTCTTC. It translates to CASSPTRGTVSYNEQFF.

This clonotype was seen many times. V usage is TRBV11-2 and J usage is TRBJ2-7, with 7 bases that match TRBD2. The CDR3 has 16 residues. The J segment lost 0 bases and the V segment lost 5 bases, leaving 10 bases of the junction unmatched. From germline, CDR1 is SGHAT and CDR2 FQNNGV. CDR3 sequence reads: CASSHYAGRDSYEQYF. CDR3 DNA: TGTGCCAGCAGCCACTACGCGGGGAGGGACTCCTACGAGCAGTACTTC.

This clonotype was counted ten times or more. The rearrangement uses TRBV2 and TRBJ1-1, with 9 bases fitting TRBD1. This CDR3 has 14 amino acids. Germline assignment: CDR1 SNHLY and CDR2 FYNNEI. Germline trimming cut 2 bases from V and 5 bases from J; bases unmatched to any gene: 3. The CDR3 nucleotides are TGTGCCAGCAGTGAATACAGGGGGCAGACTGAAGCTTTCTTT. It translates to CASSEYRGQTEAFF. Variable domain in full (rest from reference TRBV2 and TRBJ1-1): EPEVTQTPSHQVTQMGQEVILRCVPISNHLYFYWYRQILGQKVEFLVSFYNNEISEKSEIFDDQFSVERPDGSNFTLKIRSTKLEDSAMYFCASSEYRGQTEAFFGQGTRLTVV.

The gene calls are TRBV28 and TRBJ1-1; D remains unclear. This CDR3 is 10 amino acids long. CDR1 and CDR2 from the germline V gene are MDHEN and SYDVKM. Here the CDR3 reads CGTMGTEAFF. The DNA of the CDR3 is TGTGGCACCATGGGGACTGAAGCTTTCTTT.

V usage is TRBV7-8 and J usage is TRBJ2-7; 8 bases line up with TRBD1. CDR1 and CDR2 (germline): SGHVS, FQNEAQ. V was pared by 5 bases and J by 4 bases, with 4 bases of the junction left unmatched. The CDR3 runs to 13 residues. CDR3 protein: CASSATGGYEQYF. DNA of the CDR3: TGTGCCAGCAGCGCAACAGGGGGATACGAGCAGTACTTC.

This clonotype was seen many times. The chain uses TRBV3-1 and TRBJ2-3; 8 nucleotides line up with TRBD2. Trimming cost V 3 bases and J 5 bases; bases outside gene matches: 10. CDR3 length: 16 residues. CDR1 is LGHDT, CDR2 YNNKEL, per germline (reference sequence). In DNA, the CDR3 is TGTGCCAGCAGCCAGGCTAGCGGGTATGGAAGAGATACGCAGTATTTT. It specifies CASSQASGYGRDTQYF.

The sample holds a few counts of this clonotype. The rearrangement joins TRBV5-6 to TRBJ2-4; D unclear. V lost 0 bases and J lost 4, with 8 bases in between. There are 14 residues in the CDR3. Germline-derived CDR1 and CDR2 are SGHDT and YYEEEE. The CDR3 coding sequence is TGTGCCAGCAGCTTGGACTATAGTAAAAACATTCAGTACTTC. This sequence encodes CASSLDYSKNIQYF.

This clonotype was picked up many times. The chain links TRBV5-1 to TRBJ2-1; 7 nucleotides match TRBD2. V gave up 2 bases and J gave up 6 bases; unmatched junction bases: 8. The CDR3 contains 15 residues. The germline V gene has CDR1 SGHRS and CDR2 YFSETQ. CDR3 bases: TGCGCCAGCAGCTTTAGGGGCGGGAGCGGCAATGAGCAGTTCTTC. This gives the protein CASSFRGGSGNEQFF.

This clonotype occurred many times. The chain uses TRBV5-1 and TRBJ1-1, with 8 bases matching TRBD1. Germline-derived CDR1 and CDR2 are SGHRS and YFSETQ. The junction had 6 bases not matched to a gene; V was cut back by 3 bases and J by 5 bases. This CDR3 has 14 amino acids. CDR3 nucleotide sequence: TGCGCCAGCAGCTCAGGGGGCTCGGGAACTGAAGCTTTCTTT. Translated: CASSSGGSGTEAFF.

This chain connects TRBV6-1 to TRBJ1-2, with 7 bases matching TRBD1. This CDR3 region has 12 residues. The V segment lost 10 bases and the J segment 4 bases; nucleotides outside the gene matches: 6. CDR1 and CDR2 from the germline V gene are MNHNS and SASEGT. This CDR3 is CATGQDAYGYTF. DNA for the CDR3: TGTGCCACCGGACAGGATGCCTATGGCTACACCTTC.